This entry lists 3 T cell receptor beta chains sequenced from one sample in a study of fetal regulatory T cell absence and autoimmunity. The protocol was immunoSEQ multiplex PCR, while the TCRdb copy is restricted to in-frame clones and leaves out a portion. Seen here are roughly 95,000 clones, more than 70% observed once, and the top ten hold 1.5% to 2%. Sequenced sample: pancreas tissue. The receptors originated from a male donor with IPEX syndrome.

The chain carries TRBV6-5 and TRBJ1-5; no clear D. Germline CDR1 reads MNHEY; CDR2 reads SVGAGI. Trimming stripped 0 bases from V and 1 base from J, with 7 bases between. CDR3 length: 15 residues. The CDR3 bases are TGTGCCAGCAGTTACTCCTTAGGCAGCAATCAGCCCCAGCATTTT. Protein sequence: CASSYSLGSNQPQHF.

The chain carries TRBV5-1 and TRBJ2-5; D is unresolved. Germline V CDR1 and CDR2: SGHRS, YFSETQ. Trimming took 2 bases from V and 5 from J, leaving 7 bases between them. The CDR3 is 12 amino acids. CDR3 sequence reads: CASSFGRETQYF. The CDR3 DNA follows: TGCGCCAGCAGCTTTGGCCGGGAGACCCAGTACTTC.

This clone was counted once. The chain carries TRBV5-6 and TRBJ2-1, with a weak D call TRBD2 (5 bases). The CDR3 has 13 amino acids. Germline V lookup: CDR1 SGHDT, CDR2 YYEEEE. Trimming stripped 4 bases from V and 9 bases from J, with 14 bases between. CDR3: CASSVLLAGEQFF. The CDR3 DNA reads as TGTGCCAGCAGCGTACTCCTAGCAGGTGAGCAGTTCTTC.